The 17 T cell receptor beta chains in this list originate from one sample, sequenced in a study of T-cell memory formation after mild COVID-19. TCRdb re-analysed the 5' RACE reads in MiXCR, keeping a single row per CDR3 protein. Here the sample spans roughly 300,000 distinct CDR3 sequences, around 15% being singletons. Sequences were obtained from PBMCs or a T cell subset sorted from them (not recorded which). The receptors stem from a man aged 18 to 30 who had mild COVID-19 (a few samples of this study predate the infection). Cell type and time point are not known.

The chain's CDR3 is CASSNGGHSMNTEAFF. The CDR3 DNA reads TGTGCCAGCAGCAACGGCGGACATTCTATGAACACTGAAGCTTTCTTT. The chain combines TRBV28 with TRBJ1-1; tentative D call: TRBD1 (5 bases). CDR1 is MDHEN and CDR2 is SYDVKM in the germline V gene. The germline V and J ends were trimmed by 6 bases and 0 bases, with 17 bases remaining between them. The CDR3 is 16 residues long.

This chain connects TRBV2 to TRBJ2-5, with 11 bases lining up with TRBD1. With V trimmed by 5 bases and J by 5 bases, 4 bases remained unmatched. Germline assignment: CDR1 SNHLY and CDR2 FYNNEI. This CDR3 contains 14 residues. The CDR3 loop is CASSRDRGYETQYF. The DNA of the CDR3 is TGTGCCAGCAGTAGGGACAGGGGGTATGAGACCCAGTACTTC.

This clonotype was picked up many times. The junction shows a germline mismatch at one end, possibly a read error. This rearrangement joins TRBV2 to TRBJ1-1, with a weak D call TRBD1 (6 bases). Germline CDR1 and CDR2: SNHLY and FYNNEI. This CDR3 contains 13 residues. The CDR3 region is CASSEGVGTEAFF. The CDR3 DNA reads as TGCGCCAGCAGCGAGGGGGTCGGCACTGAAGCTTTCTTT.

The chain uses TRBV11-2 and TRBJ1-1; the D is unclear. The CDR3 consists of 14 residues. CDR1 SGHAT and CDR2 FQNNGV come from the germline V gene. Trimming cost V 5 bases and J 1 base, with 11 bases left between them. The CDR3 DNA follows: TGTGCCAGCAGCCCGGGCCGTGGGAACACTGAAGCTTTCTTT. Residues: CASSPGRGNTEAFF.

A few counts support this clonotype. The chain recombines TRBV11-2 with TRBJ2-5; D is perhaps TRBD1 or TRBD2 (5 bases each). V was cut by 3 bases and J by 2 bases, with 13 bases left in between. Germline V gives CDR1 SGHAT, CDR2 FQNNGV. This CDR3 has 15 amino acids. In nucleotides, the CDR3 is TGTGCCAGCAGCTTTTACCGGGGCCAGCAAGAGACCCAGTACTTC. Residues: CASSFYRGQQETQYF.

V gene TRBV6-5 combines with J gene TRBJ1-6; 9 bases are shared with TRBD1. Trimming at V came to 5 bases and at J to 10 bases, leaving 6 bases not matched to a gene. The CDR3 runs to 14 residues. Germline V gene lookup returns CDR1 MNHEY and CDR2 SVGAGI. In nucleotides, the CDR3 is TGTGCCAGCAGTCAAGACAGGGGGACCTCACCCCTCCACTTT. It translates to CASSQDRGTSPLHF.

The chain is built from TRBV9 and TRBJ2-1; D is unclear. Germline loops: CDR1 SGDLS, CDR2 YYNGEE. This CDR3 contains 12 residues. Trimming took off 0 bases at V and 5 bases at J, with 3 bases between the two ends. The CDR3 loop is CASSVGDNEQFF. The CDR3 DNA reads TGTGCCAGCAGCGTAGGGGACAATGAGCAGTTCTTC. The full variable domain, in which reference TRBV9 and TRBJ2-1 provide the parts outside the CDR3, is DSGVTQTPKHLITATGQRVTLRCSPRSGDLSVYWYQQSLDQGLQFLIQYYNGEERAKGNILERFSAQQFPDLHSELNLSSLELGDSALYFCASSVGDNEQFFGPGTRLTVL.

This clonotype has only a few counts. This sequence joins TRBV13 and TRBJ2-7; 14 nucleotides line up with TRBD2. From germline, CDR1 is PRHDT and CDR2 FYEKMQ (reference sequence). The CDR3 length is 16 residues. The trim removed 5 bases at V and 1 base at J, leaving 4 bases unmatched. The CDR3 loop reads CASSLGLAGGSYEQYV. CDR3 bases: TGTGCCAGCAGCCTTGGACTAGCGGGGGGATCCTACGAGCAGTACGTC.

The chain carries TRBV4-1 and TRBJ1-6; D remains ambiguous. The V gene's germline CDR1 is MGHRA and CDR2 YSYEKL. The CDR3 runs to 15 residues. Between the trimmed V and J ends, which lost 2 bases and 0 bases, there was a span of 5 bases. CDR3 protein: CASSQPSSYNSPLHF. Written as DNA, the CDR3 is TGCGCCAGCAGCCAACCGAGCTCCTATAATTCACCCCTCCACTTT.

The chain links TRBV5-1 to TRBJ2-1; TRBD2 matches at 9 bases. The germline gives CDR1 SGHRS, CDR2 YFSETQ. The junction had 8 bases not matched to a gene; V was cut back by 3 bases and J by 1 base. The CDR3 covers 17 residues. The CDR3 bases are TGCGCCAGCAGCTCCGCGGGGGGGCCGGGGTCCTACAATGAGCAGTTCTTC. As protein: CASSSAGGPGSYNEQFF.

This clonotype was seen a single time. CDR3 coding DNA: TGCAGTGCTAGATGGCGCGGGGGAGCCCTCCGCACAGATACGCAGTATTTT. This gives the protein CSARWRGGALRTDTQYF. The rearrangement links TRBV20-1 to TRBJ2-3; 7 bases are shared with TRBD2. The CDR3 length is 17 residues. The V and J ends lost 2 bases and 1 base, in that order; junction bases with no gene match: 12. CDR1 is DFQATT, CDR2 SNEGSKA, per germline (reference sequence).

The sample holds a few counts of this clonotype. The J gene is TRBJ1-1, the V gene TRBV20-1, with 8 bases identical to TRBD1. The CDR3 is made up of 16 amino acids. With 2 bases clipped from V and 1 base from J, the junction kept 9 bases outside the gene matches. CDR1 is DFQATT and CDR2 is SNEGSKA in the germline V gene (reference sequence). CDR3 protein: CSARSGQGSTNTEAFF. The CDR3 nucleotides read TGCAGTGCTAGATCCGGACAGGGCAGTACGAACACTGAAGCTTTCTTT.

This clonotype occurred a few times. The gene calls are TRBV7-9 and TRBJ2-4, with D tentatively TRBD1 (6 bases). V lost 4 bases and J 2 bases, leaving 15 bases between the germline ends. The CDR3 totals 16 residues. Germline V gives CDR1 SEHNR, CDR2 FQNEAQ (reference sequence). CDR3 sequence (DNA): TGTGCCAGCAGCTATGGGGGCGCGAACCCCAAAAACATTCAGTACTTC. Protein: CASSYGGANPKNIQYF.

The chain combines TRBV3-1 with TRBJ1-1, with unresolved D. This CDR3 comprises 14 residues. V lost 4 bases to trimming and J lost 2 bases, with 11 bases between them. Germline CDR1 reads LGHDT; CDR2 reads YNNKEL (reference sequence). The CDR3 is CASSPRAGNTEAFF. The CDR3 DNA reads TGTGCCAGCAGCCCTCGTGCAGGAAACACTGAAGCTTTCTTT.

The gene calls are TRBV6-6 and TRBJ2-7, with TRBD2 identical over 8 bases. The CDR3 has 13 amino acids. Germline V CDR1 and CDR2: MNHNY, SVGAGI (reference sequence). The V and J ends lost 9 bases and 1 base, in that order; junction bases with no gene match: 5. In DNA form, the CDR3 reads TGTGCCAGTCAGGGCGGGGGGTCCTACGAGCAGTACGTC. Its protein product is CASQGGGSYEQYV.

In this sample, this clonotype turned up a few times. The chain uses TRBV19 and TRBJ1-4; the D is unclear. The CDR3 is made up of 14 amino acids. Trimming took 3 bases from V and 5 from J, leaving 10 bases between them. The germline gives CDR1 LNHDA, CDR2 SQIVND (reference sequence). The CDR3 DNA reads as TGTGCCAGTAGTATGGTCGGCCTCAATGAAAAACTGTTTTTT. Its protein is CASSMVGLNEKLFF.

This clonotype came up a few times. The DNA for the CDR3 is TGTGCCAGTAGTAGTCTCGAATCGACCGGGGAGCTGTTTTTT. This translates into CASSSLESTGELFF. V is TRBV19 and J is TRBJ2-2, with D uncertain. Germline values: CDR1 LNHDA, CDR2 SQIVND (reference sequence). This CDR3 region has 14 residues. The ends were cut back, 4 bases at V and 5 bases at J, with 11 bases in the middle.